Detailed here is one TCR beta chain. V gave up 5 bases and J gave up 4 bases, with 17 bases separating them. CDR1 and CDR2 from the germline V gene are SGHVS and FNYEAQ. The CDR3 is made up of 15 amino acids. The PCR contained 60 Vbeta and 13 Jbeta primers. TCRdb keeps only in-frame clones here, not all; method: immunoSEQ multiplex PCR. The sample includes about 100,000 clones, approximately 84% of them seen just once. The data originate from a study of cytomegalovirus exposure and HLA in healthy donors. The specimen was PBMCs. The sequence derives from a man aged 25-45 years in good health and CMV-seronegative. The rearrangement uses TRBV7-6 and TRBJ1-2, with D maybe TRBD1 (5 bases). The CDR3 nucleotides read TGTGCCAGCAGCCCCCGGGGGGGGGATACCTATGGCTACACCTTC. Translated: CASSPRGGDTYGYTF.